Following are 14 T cell receptor beta chains from one sample sequenced in a study of blood T cell repertoires in COVID-19. The table came from immunoSEQ multiplex PCR; TCRdb's copy has only in-frame clones and leaves some out. The data contain 100,000 to 150,000 clones, around 76% of them singletons. The sequenced material came from peripheral blood. These receptor sequences come from a man aged 55 to 69 with acute or convalescent COVID-19.

The chain carries TRBV29-1 and TRBJ2-5; 11 bases match TRBD2. The ends lost 3 bases at V and 6 bases at J; junction bases unmatched: 9. Per the germline V gene, CDR1 is SQVTM and CDR2 is ANQGSEA. This CDR3 region has 15 residues. The CDR3: CSVEVVAGGHKTQYF. CDR3 bases: TGCAGCGTTGAGGTGGTAGCGGGAGGGCATAAGACCCAGTACTTC.

This chain uses TRBV18 with TRBJ1-1; 8 bases align to TRBD1. The CDR3 is 16 residues long. V dropped 2 bases and J dropped 1; count of bases not matched to a gene: 6. Looked up from germline, CDR1 is KGHSH and CDR2 is LQKENI. CDR3 sequence reads: CASSPRAGQGNTEAFF. CDR3 bases: TGTGCCAGCTCACCAAGGGCCGGACAGGGGAACACTGAAGCTTTCTTT. Supplemented by reference TRBV18 and TRBJ1-1, the full variable domain reads NAGVMQNPRHLVRRRGQEARLRCSPMKGHSHVYWYRQLPEEGLKFMVYLQKENIIDESGMPKERFSAEFPKEGPSILRIQQVVRGDSAAYFCASSPRAGQGNTEAFFGQGTRLTVV.

The chain joins TRBV4-2 to TRBJ1-6, with 7 positions matching TRBD1. Germline CDR1 reads LGHNA; CDR2 reads YNFKEQ. V gave up 0 bases and J gave up 8 bases; unmatched junction bases: 7. CDR3 size: 16 residues. For the CDR3, the DNA is TGTGCCAGCAGCCAAGAGCCCTACAGGGGAGATTCACCCCTCCACTTT. Protein product: CASSQEPYRGDSPLHF.

The chain uses TRBV5-4 and TRBJ1-2; D perhaps matches TRBD1 (6 bases). The CDR3 length is 14 residues. Trimming removed 0 bases from V and 5 bases from J, with 11 bases in between. Germline V CDR1 and CDR2: SGHNT, YYREEE (reference sequence). This CDR3 is CASSLEQGDYGYTF. CDR3 nucleotide sequence: TGTGCCAGCAGCTTGGAACAGGGCGATTATGGCTACACCTTC.

Note on this clone: Other nucleotide sequences from this sample produce the same CDR3. The J gene is TRBJ1-2, the V gene TRBV28; D is ambiguous. The germline V gene has CDR1 MDHEN and CDR2 SYDVKM. The CDR3 spans 14 residues. V lost 3 bases and J 5 bases, leaving 13 bases between the germline ends. CDR3 in amino acids: CASSLARGGYGYTF. As DNA, the CDR3 is TGTGCCAGCAGTTTGGCAAGAGGAGGGTATGGCTACACCTTC.

V is TRBV19 and J is TRBJ1-4; TRBD1 aligns across 7 bases. The germline V gene has CDR1 LNHDA and CDR2 SQIVND (reference sequence). This CDR3 has 16 amino acids. Losses at the gene ends were 6 bases for V and 0 bases for J; bases not matched to a gene: 7. The CDR3 bases are TGTGCCAGTAGCAATCACAGGGGTGCAACTAATGAAAAACTGTTTTTT. This translates into CASSNHRGATNEKLFF.

A few counts support this clone. The chain combines TRBV10-3 with TRBJ2-7, with TRBD2 identical over 14 bases. Germline CDR1 reads ENHRY; CDR2 reads SYGVKD. The J segment lost 6 bases and the V segment lost 6 bases, leaving 10 bases of the junction unmatched. The CDR3 loop spans 16 amino acids. The chain's CDR3 is CAIRGTSGRGGPEQYF. The CDR3 DNA sequence: TGTGCCATCAGGGGGACTAGCGGGAGAGGTGGGCCCGAGCAGTACTTC.

The chain links TRBV6-4 to TRBJ2-1, with 8 bases aligning to TRBD2. Germline CDR1 and CDR2: MRHNA and SNTAGT. Trimming cost V 3 bases and J 4 bases; bases outside gene matches: 2. This CDR3 contains 14 residues. The CDR3 DNA is TGTGCCAGCAGTGAGGCTAGCGGGTACAATGAGCAGTTCTTC. Translated, it gives CASSEASGYNEQFF.

This chain connects TRBV7-6 to TRBJ2-2; D is possibly TRBD2 (5 bases). The CDR3 consists of 15 residues. V lost 2 bases, J lost 2 bases, and 9 bases lay in between. Germline V CDR1 and CDR2: SGHVS, FNYEAQ. The CDR3 sequence: CASSLLSGNTGELFF. CDR3 DNA sequence: TGTGCCAGCAGCTTATTAAGCGGAAACACCGGGGAGCTGTTTTTT. The variable domain in full, completed from reference TRBV7-6 and TRBJ2-2, reads GAGVSQSPRYKVTKRGQDVALRCDPISGHVSLYWYRQALGQGPEFLTYFNYEAQQDKSGLPNDRFSAERPEGSISTLTIQRTEQRDSAMYRCASSLLSGNTGELFFGEGSRLTVL.

Written as DNA, the CDR3 is TGTGCCAGCAGTCTCCTGGCAGCGGGGGCCACTGGTGAGCAGTTCTTC. It encodes CASSLLAAGATGEQFF. The chain joins TRBV27 to TRBJ2-1; 8 bases map to TRBD2. J lost 9 bases, V lost 5 bases, and 15 bases had no gene match. Germline values: CDR1 MNHEY, CDR2 SMNVEV (reference sequence). This CDR3 region has 16 residues.

CDR3 protein: CASSLGLAGSNEQFF. DNA for the CDR3: TGTGCCAGCAGCCTAGGACTAGCGGGAAGCAATGAGCAGTTCTTC. V and J are TRBV7-8 and TRBJ2-1; TRBD2 agrees at 12 bases. The CDR3 has 15 amino acids. Trimming cost V 5 bases and J 6 bases; bases outside gene matches: 5. Germline V gene lookup returns CDR1 SGHVS and CDR2 FQNEAQ. The entire variable domain, with the rest obtained from reference TRBV7-8 and TRBJ2-1, is as follows: GAGVSQSPRYKVAKRGQDVALRCDPISGHVSLFWYQQALGQGPEFLTYFQNEAQLDKSGLPSDRFFAERPEGSVSTLKIQRTQQEDSAVYLCASSLGLAGSNEQFFGPGTRLTVL.

V and J are TRBV19 and TRBJ2-5, with 7 positions matching TRBD1. Germline V gene sequence: CDR1 LNHDA, CDR2 SQIVND (reference sequence). Trimming at V came to 4 bases and at J to 4 bases, leaving 3 bases not matched to a gene. CDR3 length: 13 amino acids. The CDR3 coding sequence is TGTGCCAGTAGTACGACAGGGACAGAGACCCAGTACTTC. It codes for CASSTTGTETQYF.

This chain connects TRBV3-1 (or the pseudogene TRBV3-2) to TRBJ2-7, with 8 bases matching TRBD1. The CDR3 is 15 amino acids. Trimming at V came to 1 base and at J to 3 bases, leaving 5 bases not matched to a gene. In germline, CDR1 is LGHDT, CDR2 YNNKEL (reference sequence). The CDR3, as DNA: TGTGCCAGCAGCCAAGCGAAGGGACAGGTCTACGAGCAGTACTTC. It encodes CASSQAKGQVYEQYF.

The CDR3 protein is CASSDRDNEQFF. As DNA, the CDR3 is TGTGCCAGCAGTGACAGGGACAATGAGCAGTTCTTC. V usage is TRBV27 and J usage is TRBJ2-1, with 7 nucleotides matching TRBD1. J gave up 5 bases and V 5 bases, and 0 bases lay outside the gene matches. This CDR3 has 12 amino acids. Per germline, CDR1 MNHEY and CDR2 SMNVEV (reference sequence).